This T cell receptor (beta chain) was profiled in a study of multiple sclerosis patients with progressive multifocal leukoencephalopathy. Study results and limitations: The findings' link to JC virus versus immunocompromise remained uncertain. Preferential TRBV-TRBJ pairings or common gene usage were not detected at PML.

The assay was immunoSEQ multiplex PCR, and TCRdb's table has in-frame clones only and misses some. Among more than 30,000 clones listed, roughly 90% were seen once. This CDR3 is built from 12 residues. V lost 4 bases and J lost 6, with 9 bases in between. Germline V gene sequence: CDR1 SNHLY, CDR2 FYNNEI. Time point in this sample: time of PML onset. PML was diagnosed clinically and by MRI, then confirmed by JC virus DNA in cerebrospinal fluid. At PML onset, T3 blood samples were taken. Details on this clone: Antigen specificity is unknown.

This chain joins TRBV2 and TRBJ1-2; TRBD1 might be the D (5 bases). The source is a woman between 40 and 55 years old with progressive multifocal leukoencephalopathy. The source material was PBMCs, sampled from a patient treated with natalizumab. The CDR3 region has the DNA TGTGCCAGCAGTGCGTCAGGGAATGGCTACACCTTC. Amino acid sequence: CASSASGNGYTF.